This T cell receptor (beta chain) was sequenced during a study of cytomegalovirus exposure and HLA in healthy donors. Points from the study as a whole: A few chains linked to CMV were shown in vitro to be specific for CMV antigens.

Germline trimming cut 4 bases from V and 6 bases from J; bases unmatched to any gene: 9. The CDR3 loop spans 15 amino acids. Germline values: CDR1 MNHEY, CDR2 SMNVEV (reference sequence). PCR employed 60 Vbeta and 13 Jbeta primers. Clones were read by immunoSEQ multiplex PCR, and TCRdb kept only the in-frame ones, dropping some. This table has about 76,000 clones, around 70% appearing once. The sample holds a few counts of this clone. Antigen specificity is unknown. The sequenced material came from PBMCs. The chain links TRBV27 to TRBJ2-1, with 7 nucleotides matching TRBD1. The clonotype was recovered from a woman in her 40s in good health and CMV-seropositive. As DNA, the CDR3 is TGTGCCAGCAGTTCGCCGGGACAGAATATCAATGAGCAGTTCTTC. Its translation: CASSSPGQNINEQFF.